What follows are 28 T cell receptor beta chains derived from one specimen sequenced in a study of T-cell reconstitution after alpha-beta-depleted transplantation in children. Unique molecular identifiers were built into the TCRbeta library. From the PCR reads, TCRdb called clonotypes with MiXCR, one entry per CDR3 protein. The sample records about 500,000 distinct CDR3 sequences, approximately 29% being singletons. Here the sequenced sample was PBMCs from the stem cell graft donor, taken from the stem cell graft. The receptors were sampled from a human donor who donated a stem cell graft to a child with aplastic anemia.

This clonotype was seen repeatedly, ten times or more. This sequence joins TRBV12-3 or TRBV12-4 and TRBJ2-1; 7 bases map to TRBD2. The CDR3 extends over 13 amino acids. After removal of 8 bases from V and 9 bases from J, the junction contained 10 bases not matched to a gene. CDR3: CASELGWGGEQFF. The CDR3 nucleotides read TGTGCCAGCGAGTTAGGCTGGGGGGGTGAGCAGTTCTTC.

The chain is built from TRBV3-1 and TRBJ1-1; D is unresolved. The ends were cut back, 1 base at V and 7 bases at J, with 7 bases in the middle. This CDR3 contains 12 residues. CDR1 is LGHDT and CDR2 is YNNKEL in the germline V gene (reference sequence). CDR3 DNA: TGTGCCAGCAGCCAAGGCCCAATTGAAGCTTTCTTT. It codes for CASSQGPIEAFF.

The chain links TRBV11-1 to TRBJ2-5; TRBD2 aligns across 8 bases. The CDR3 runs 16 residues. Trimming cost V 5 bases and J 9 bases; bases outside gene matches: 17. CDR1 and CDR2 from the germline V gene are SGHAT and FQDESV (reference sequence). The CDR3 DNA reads TGTGCCAGCAGCCCCATAGCGGGACCGGCCGGGGTAGCCCAGTACTTC. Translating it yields CASSPIAGPAGVAQYF.

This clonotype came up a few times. The DNA of the CDR3 is TGCAGTGCCGCAGGACAGGGAGTATCCTACGAGCAGTACTTC. This encodes CSAAGQGVSYEQYF. The chain has TRBV20-1 and TRBJ2-7; TRBD1 matches at 8 bases. Trimming took 6 bases from V and 1 from J; bases not matched to a gene: 8. This CDR3 contains 14 residues. Germline V lookup: CDR1 DFQATT, CDR2 SNEGSKA (reference sequence).

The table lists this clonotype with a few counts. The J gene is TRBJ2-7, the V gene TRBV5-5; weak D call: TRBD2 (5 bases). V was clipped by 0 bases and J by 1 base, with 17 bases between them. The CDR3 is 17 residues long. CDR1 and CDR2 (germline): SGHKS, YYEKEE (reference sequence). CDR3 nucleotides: TGTGCCAGCAGCTTGGGGGTCGGGTCAGGAGGTTCCTACGAGCAGTACGTC. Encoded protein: CASSLGVGSGGSYEQYV.

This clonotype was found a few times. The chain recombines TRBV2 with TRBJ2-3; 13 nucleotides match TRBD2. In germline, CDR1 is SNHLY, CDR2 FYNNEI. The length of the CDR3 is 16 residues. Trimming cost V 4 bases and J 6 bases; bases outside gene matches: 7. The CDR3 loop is CASSATGTSGMDTQYF. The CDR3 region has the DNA TGTGCCAGCAGTGCAACCGGGACTAGCGGGATGGATACGCAGTATTTT.

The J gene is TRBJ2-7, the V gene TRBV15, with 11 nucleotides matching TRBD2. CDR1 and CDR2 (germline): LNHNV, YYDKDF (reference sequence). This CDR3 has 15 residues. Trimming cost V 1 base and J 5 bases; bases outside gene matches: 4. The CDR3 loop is CATSRGGLAGDEQYV. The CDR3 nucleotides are TGTGCCACCAGCAGAGGAGGACTAGCGGGTGACGAGCAGTACGTC.

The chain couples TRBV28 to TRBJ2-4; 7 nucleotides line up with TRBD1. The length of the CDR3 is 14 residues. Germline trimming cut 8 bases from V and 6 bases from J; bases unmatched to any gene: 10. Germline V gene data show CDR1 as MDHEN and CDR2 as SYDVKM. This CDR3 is CASALTGQANIQYF. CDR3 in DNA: TGTGCCAGCGCCTTGACAGGGCAAGCAAACATTCAGTACTTC.

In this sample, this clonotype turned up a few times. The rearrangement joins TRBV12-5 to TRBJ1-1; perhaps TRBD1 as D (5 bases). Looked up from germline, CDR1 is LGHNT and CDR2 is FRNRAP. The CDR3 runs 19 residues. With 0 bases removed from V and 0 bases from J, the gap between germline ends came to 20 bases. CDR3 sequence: CASGLVGAFTSGMNTEAFF. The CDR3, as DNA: TGTGCTAGTGGTTTGGTTGGGGCATTTACCTCAGGGATGAACACTGAAGCTTTCTTT.

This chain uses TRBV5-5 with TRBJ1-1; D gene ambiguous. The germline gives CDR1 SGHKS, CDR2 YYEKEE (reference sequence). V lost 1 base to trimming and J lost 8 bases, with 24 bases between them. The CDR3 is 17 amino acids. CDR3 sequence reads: CASSLSELSTLRLEAFF. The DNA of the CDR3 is TGTGCCAGCAGCTTGTCCGAGTTATCGACACTGCGTCTCGAAGCTTTCTTT.

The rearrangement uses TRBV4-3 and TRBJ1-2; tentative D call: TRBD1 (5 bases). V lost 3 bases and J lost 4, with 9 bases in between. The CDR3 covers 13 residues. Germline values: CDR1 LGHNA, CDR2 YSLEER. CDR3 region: CASSHTGPYGYTF. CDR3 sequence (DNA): TGCGCCAGCAGCCACACAGGCCCCTATGGCTACACCTTC.

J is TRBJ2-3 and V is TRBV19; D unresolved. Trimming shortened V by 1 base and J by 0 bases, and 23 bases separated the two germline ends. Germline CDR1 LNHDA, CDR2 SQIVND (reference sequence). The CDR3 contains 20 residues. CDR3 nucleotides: TGTGCCAGTAGTATAGTCCCTCGCGTTGGAGTGTATCCTAGCACAGATACGCAGTATTTT. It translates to CASSIVPRVGVYPSTDTQYF.

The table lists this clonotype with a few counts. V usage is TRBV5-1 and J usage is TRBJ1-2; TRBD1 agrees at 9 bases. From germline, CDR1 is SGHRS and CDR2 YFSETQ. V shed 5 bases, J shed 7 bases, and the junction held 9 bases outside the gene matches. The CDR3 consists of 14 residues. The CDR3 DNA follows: TGCGCCAGCAGTCCCGACCCGACAGGGGGTGGCTACACCTTC. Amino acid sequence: CASSPDPTGGGYTF. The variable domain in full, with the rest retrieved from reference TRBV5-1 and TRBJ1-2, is KAGVTQTPRYLIKTRGQQVTLSCSPISGHRSVSWYQQTPGQGLQFLFEYFSETQRNKGNFPGRFSGRQFSNSRSEMNVSTLELGDSALYLCASSPDPTGGGYTFGSGTRLTVV.

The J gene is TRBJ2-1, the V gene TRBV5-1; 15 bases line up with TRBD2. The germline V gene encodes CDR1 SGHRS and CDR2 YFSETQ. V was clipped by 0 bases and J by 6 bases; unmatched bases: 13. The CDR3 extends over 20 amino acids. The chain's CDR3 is CASSLDGLAGGRLDSNEQFF. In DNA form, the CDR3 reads TGCGCCAGCAGCTTGGACGGACTAGCGGGAGGGCGATTAGATAGCAATGAGCAGTTCTTC.

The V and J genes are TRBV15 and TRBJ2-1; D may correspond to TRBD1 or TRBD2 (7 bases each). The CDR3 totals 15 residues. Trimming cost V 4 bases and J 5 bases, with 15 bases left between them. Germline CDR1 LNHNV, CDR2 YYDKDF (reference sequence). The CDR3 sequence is CATSTGGGLNNEQFF. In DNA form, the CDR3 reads TGTGCCACCAGCACAGGGGGAGGGCTTAACAATGAGCAGTTCTTC.

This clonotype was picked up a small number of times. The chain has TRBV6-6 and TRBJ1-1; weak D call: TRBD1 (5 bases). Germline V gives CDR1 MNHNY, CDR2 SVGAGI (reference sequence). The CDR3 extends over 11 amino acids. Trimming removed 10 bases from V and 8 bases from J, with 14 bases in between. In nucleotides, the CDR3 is TGTGCCATTATAGGGACGCAGGAAGCTTTCTTT. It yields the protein CAIIGTQEAFF.

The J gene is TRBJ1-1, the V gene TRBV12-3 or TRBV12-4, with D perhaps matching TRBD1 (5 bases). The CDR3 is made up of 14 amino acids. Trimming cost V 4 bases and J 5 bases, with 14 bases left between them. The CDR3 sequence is CASSYGGGDTEAFF. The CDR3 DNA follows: TGTGCCAGCAGTTACGGGGGAGGGGATACTGAAGCTTTCTTT.

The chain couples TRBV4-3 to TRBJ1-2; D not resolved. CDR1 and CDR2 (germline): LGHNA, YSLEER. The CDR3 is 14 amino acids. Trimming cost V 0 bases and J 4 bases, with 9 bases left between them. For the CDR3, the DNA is TGCGCCAGCAGCCAAGATATAGATAGCTATGGCTACACCTTC. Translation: CASSQDIDSYGYTF.

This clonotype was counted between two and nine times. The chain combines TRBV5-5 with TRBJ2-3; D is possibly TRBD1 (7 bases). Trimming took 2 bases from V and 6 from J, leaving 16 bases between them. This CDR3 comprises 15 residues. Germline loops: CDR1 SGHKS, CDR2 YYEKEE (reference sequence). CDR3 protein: CASSFGSSGGDTQYF. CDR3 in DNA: TGTGCCAGCAGCTTCGGTTCATCAGGGGGGGATACGCAGTATTTT.

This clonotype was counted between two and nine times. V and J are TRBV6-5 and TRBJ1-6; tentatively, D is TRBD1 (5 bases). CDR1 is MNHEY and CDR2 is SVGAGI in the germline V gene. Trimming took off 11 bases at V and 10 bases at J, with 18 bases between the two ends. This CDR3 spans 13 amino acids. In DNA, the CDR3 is TGTGCCGCGACTTACAGACGGGGGTCACCCCTCCACTTT. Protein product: CAATYRRGSPLHF.

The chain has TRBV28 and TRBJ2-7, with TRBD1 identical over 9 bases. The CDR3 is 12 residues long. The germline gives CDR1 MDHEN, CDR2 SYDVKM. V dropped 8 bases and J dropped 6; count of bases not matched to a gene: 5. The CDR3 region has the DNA TGTGCCAGCGGGGACAGGGTGCTCGAGCAGTACTTC. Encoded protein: CASGDRVLEQYF.

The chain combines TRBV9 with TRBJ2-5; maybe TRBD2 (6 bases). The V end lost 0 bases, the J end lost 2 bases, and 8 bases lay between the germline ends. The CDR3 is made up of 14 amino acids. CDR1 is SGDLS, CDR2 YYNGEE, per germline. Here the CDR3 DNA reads TGTGCCAGCAGCGTAGACCGGGGGCAAGAGACCCAGTACTTC. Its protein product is CASSVDRGQETQYF.

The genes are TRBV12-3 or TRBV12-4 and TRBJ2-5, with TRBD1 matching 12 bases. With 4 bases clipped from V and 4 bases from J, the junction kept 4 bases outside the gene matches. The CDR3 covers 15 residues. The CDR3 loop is CASSSGTGGGETQYF. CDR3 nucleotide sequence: TGTGCCAGCAGTTCCGGGACAGGGGGCGGAGAGACCCAGTACTTC.

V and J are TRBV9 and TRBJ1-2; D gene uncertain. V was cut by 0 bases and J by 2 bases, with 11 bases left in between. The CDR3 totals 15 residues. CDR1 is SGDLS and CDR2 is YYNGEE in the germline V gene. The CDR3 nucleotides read TGTGCCAGCAGCGTAGATCACTCAGCGAACTATGGCTACACCTTC. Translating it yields CASSVDHSANYGYTF. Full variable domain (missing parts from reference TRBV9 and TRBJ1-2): DSGVTQTPKHLITATGQRVTLRCSPRSGDLSVYWYQQSLDQGLQFLIQYYNGEERAKGNILERFSAQQFPDLHSELNLSSLELGDSALYFCASSVDHSANYGYTFGSGTRLTVV.

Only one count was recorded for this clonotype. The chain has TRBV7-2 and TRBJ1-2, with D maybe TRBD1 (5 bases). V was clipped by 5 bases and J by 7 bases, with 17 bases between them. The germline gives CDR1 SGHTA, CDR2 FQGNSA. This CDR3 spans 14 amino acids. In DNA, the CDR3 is TGTGCCAGCAGCCCTACAGGACCCATCGGTGGCTACACCTTC. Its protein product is CASSPTGPIGGYTF.

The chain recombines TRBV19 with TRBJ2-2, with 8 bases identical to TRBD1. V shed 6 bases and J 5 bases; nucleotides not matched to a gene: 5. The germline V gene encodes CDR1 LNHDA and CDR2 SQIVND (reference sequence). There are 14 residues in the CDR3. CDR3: CASRQGGFTGELFF. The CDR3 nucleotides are TGTGCCAGTAGACAGGGGGGTTTTACCGGGGAGCTGTTTTTT.

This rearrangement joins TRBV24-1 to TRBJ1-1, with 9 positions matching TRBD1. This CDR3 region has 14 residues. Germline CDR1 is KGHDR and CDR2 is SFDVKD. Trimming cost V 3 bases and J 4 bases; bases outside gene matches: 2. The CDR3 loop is CATSDDRGGTEAFF. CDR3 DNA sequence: TGTGCCACCAGTGATGACAGGGGGGGCACTGAAGCTTTCTTT.

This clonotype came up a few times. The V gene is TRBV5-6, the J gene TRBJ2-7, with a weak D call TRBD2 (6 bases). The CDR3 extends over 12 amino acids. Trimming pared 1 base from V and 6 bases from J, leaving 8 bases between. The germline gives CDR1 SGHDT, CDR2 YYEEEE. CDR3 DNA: TGTGCCAGCAGCTTGATCGGGGGCGAGCAGTACGTC. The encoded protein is CASSLIGGEQYV.